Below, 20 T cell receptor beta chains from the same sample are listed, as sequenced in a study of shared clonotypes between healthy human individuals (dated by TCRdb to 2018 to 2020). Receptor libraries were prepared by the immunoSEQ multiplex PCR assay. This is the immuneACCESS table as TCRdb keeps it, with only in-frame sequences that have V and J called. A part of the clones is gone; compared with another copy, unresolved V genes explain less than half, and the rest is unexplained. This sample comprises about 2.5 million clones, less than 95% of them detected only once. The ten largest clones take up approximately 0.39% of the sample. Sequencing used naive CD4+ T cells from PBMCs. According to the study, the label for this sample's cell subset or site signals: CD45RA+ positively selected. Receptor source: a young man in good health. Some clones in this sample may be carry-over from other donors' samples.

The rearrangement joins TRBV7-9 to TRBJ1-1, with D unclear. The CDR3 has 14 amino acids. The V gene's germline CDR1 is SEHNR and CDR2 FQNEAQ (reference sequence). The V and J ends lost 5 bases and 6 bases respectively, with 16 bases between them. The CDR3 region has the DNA TGTGCCAGCAGCCCTAGCGGGTTGTCTTCTGAAGCTTTCTTT. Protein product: CASSPSGLSSEAFF.

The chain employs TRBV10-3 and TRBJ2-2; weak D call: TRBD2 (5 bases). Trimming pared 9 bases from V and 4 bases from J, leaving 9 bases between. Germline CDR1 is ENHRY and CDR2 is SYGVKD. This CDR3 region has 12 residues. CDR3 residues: CAMTRGTGELFF. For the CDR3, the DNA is TGTGCCATGACCCGGGGCACCGGGGAGCTGTTTTTT.

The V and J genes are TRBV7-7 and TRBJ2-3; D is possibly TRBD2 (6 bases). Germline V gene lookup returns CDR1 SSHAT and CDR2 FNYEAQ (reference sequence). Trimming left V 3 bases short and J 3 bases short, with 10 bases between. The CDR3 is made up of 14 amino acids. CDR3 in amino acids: CASSFGRGTDTQYF. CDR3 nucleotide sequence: TGTGCCAGCAGCTTCGGCCGGGGGACAGATACGCAGTATTTT.

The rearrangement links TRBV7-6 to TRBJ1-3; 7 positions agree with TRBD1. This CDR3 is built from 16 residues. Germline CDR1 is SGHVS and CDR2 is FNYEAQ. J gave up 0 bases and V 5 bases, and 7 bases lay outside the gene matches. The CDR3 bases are TGTGCCAGCAGCCCACAGGGGACGAGCTCTGGAAACACCATATATTTT. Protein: CASSPQGTSSGNTIYF.

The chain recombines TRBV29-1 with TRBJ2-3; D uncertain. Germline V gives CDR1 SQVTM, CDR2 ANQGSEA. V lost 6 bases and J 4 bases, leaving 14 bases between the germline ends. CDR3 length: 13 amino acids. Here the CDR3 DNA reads TGCAGCGTAAAATCCGGTGGTCCAGATACGCAGTATTTT. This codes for CSVKSGGPDTQYF.

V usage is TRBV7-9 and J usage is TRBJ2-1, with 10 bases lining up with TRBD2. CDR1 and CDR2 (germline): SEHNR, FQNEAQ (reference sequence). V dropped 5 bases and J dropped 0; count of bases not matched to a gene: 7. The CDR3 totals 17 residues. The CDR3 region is CASSPSSGRTSYNEQFF. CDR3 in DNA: TGTGCCAGCAGCCCATCTAGCGGGAGAACCTCCTACAATGAGCAGTTCTTC.

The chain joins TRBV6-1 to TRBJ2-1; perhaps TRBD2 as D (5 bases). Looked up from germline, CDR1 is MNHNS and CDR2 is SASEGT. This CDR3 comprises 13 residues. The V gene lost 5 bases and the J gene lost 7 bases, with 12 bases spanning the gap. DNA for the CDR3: TGTGCCAGCAGTTGGACTTCTCCGAATGAGCAGTTCTTC. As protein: CASSWTSPNEQFF.

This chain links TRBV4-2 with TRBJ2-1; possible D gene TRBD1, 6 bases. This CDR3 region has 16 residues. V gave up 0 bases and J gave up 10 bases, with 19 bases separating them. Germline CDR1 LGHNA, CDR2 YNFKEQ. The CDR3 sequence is CASSQDRRQATSEQFF. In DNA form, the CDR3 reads TGTGCCAGCAGCCAAGACCGAAGACAGGCCACCTCCGAGCAGTTCTTC.

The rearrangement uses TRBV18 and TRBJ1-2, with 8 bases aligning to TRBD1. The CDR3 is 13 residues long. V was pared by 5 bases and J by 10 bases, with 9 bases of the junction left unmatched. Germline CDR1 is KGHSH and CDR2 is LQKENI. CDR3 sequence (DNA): TGTGCCAGCTCAACCCCGGGACAGGAAAACTACACCTTC. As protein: CASSTPGQENYTF.

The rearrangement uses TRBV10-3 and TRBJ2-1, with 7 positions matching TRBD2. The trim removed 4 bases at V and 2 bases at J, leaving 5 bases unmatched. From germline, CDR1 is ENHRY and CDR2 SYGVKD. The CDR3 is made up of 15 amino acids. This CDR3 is CAISVQLATYNEQFF. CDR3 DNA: TGTGCCATCAGTGTTCAACTAGCGACCTACAATGAGCAGTTCTTC.

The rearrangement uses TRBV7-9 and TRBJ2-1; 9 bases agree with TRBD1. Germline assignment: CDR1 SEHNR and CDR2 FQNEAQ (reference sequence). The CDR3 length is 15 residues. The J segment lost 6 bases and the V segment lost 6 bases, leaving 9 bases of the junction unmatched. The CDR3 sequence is CASSPGTGTINEQFF. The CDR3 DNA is TGTGCCAGCAGTCCGGGGACAGGGACAATCAATGAGCAGTTCTTC.

CDR3 coding DNA: TGCGCCAGCAGCCAGACCGGACAGGCCGAAAAACTGTTTTTT. Residues: CASSQTGQAEKLFF. The chain carries TRBV4-1 and TRBJ1-4, with 7 bases aligning to TRBD1. Losses at the gene ends were 3 bases for V and 8 bases for J; bases not matched to a gene: 6. Germline values: CDR1 MGHRA, CDR2 YSYEKL. CDR3 length: 14 residues.

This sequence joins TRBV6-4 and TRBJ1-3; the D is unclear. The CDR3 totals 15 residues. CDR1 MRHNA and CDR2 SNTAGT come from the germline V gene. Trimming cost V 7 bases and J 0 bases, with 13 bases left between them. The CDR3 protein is CASTDPQSSGNTIYF. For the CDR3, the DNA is TGTGCCAGCACCGACCCGCAGAGCTCTGGAAACACCATATATTTT.

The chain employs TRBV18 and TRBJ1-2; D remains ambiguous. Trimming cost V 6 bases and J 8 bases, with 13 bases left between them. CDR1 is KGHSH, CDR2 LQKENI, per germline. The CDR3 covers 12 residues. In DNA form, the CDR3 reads TGTGCCAGCTCCCCAGCCGCGGGGGGCTACACCTTC. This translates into CASSPAAGGYTF.

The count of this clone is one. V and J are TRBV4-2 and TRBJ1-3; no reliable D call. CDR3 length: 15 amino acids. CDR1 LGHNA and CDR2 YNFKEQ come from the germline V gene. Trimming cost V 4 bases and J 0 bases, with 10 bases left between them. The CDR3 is CASSPFDSSGNTIYF. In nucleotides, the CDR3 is TGTGCCAGCAGCCCCTTCGACTCCTCTGGAAACACCATATATTTT.

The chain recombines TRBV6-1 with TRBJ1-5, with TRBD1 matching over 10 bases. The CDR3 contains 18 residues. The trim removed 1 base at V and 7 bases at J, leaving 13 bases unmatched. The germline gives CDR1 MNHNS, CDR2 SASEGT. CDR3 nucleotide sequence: TGTGCCAGCAGTGAAGTACCCCCCGGGACAGGGGTTGGGCAGCCCCAGCATTTT. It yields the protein CASSEVPPGTGVGQPQHF.

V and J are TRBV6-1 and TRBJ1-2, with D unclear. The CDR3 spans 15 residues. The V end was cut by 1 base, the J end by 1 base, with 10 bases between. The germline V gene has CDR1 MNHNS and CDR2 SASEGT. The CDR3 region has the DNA TGTGCCAGCAGTGAAGAGCTCAATATTAACTATGGCTACACCTTC. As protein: CASSEELNINYGYTF.

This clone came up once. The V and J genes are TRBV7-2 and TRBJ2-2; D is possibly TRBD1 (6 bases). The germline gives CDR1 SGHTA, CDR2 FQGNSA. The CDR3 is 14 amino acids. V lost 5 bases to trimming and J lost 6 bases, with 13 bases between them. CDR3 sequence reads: CASSVITGSGELFF. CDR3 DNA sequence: TGTGCCAGCAGCGTTATAACAGGGTCCGGGGAGCTGTTTTTT.

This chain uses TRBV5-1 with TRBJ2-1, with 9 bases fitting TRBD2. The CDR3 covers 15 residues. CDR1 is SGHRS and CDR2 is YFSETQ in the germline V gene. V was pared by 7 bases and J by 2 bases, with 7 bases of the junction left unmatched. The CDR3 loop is CASEGVAGAYNEQFF. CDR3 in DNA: TGCGCCAGCGAAGGGGTAGCGGGAGCCTACAATGAGCAGTTCTTC.

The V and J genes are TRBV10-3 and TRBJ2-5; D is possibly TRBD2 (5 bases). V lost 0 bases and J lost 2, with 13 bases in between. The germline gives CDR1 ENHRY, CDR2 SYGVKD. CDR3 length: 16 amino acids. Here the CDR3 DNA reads TGTGCCATCAGTGAGTCGAGGGTTCGCGGTCAAGAGACCCAGTACTTC. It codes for CAISESRVRGQETQYF.